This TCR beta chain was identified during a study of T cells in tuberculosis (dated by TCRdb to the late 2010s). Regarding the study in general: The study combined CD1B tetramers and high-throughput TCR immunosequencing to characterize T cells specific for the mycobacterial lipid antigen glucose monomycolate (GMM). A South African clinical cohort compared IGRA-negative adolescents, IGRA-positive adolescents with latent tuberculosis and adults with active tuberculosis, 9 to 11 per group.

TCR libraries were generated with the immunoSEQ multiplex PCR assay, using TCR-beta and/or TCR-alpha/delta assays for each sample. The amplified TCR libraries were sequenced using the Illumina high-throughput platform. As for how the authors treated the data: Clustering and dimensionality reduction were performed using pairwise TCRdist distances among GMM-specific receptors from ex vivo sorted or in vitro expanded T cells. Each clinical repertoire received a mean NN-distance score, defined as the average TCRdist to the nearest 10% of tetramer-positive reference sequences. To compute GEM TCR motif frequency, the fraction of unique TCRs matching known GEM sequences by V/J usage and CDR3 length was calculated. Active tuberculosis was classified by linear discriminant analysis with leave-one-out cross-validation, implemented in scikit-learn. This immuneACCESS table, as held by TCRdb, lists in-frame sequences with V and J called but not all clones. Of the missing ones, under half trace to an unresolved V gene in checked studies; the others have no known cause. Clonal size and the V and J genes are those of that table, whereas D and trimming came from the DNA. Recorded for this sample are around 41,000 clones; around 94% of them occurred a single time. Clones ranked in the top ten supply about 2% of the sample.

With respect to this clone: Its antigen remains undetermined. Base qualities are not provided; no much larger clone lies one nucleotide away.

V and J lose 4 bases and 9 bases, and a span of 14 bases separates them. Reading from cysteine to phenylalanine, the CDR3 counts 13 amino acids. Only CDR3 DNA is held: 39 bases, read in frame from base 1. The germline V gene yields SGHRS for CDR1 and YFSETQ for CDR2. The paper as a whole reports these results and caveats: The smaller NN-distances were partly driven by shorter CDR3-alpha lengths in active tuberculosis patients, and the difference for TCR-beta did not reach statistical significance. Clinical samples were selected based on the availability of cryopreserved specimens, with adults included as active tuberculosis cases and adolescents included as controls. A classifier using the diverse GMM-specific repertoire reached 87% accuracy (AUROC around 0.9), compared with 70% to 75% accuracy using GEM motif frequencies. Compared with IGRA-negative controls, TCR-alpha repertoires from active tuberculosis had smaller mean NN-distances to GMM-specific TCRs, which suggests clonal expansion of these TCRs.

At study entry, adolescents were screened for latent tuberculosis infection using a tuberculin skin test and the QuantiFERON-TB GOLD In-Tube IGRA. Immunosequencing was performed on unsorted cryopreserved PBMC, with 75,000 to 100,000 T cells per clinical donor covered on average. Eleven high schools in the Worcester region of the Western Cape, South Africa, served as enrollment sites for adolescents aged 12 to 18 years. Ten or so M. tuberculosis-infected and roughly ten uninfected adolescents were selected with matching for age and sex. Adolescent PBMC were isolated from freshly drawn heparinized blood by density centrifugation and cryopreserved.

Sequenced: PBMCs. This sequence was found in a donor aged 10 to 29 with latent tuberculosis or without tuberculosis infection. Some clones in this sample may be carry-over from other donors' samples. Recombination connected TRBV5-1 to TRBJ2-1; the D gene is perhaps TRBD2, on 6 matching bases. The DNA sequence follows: TGCGCCAGCAGCGAAGGGACTGGGGGTGAGCAGTTCTTC. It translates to CASSEGTGGEQFF.